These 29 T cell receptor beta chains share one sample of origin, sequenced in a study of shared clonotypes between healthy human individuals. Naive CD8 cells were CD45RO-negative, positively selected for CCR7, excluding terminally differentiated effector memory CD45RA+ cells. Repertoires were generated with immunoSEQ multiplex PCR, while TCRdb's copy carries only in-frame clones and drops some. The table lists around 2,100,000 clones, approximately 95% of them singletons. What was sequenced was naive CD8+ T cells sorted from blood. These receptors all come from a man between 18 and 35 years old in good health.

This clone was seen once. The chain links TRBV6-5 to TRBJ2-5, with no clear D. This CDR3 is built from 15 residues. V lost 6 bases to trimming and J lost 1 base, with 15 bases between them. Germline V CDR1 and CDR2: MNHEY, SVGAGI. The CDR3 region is CASRILGTVQETQYF. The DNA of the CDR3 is TGTGCCAGCAGAATTCTAGGAACAGTCCAAGAGACCCAGTACTTC.

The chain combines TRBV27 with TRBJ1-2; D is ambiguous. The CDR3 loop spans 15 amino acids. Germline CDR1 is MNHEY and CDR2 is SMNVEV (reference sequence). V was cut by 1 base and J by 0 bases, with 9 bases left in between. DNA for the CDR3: TGTGCCAGCAGTTTATACCCCCAGGCTAACTATGGCTACACCTTC. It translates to CASSLYPQANYGYTF.

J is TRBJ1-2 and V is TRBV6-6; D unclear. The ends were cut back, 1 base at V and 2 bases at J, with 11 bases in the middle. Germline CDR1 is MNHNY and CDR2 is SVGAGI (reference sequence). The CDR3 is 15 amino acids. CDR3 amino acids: CASSYWQVQNYGYTF. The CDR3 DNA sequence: TGTGCCAGCAGTTACTGGCAGGTCCAAAACTATGGCTACACCTTC.

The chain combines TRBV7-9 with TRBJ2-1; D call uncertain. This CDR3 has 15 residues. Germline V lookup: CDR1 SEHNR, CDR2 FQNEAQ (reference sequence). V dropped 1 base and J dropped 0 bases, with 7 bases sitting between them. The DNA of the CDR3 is TGTGCCAGCAGCTTAGAGCCAAACTCCTACAATGAGCAGTTCTTC. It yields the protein CASSLEPNSYNEQFF.

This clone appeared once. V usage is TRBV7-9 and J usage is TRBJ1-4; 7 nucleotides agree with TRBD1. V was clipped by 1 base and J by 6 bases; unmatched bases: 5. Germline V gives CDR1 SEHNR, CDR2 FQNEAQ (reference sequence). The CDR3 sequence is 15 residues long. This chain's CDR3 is CASSLGEGADEKLFF. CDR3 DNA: TGTGCCAGCAGCTTAGGCGAGGGGGCAGATGAAAAACTGTTTTTT.

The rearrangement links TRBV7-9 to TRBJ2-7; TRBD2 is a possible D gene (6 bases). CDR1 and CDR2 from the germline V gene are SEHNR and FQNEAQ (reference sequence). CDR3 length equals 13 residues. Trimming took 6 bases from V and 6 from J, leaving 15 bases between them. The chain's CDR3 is CASSPTGTGEQYF. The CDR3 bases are TGTGCCAGCAGTCCGACCGGGACTGGCGAGCAGTACTTC.

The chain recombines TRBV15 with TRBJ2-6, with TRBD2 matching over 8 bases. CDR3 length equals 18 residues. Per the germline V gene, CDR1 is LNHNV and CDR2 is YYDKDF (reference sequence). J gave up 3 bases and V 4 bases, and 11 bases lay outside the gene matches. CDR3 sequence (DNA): TGTGCCACCAGCATACAAAACGCGGGGGGCGATGGGGCCAACGTCCTGACTTTC. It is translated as CATSIQNAGGDGANVLTF.

CDR3 sequence (DNA): TGTGCCAGCAGCTTTGCGGGCTACACAGATACGCAGTATTTT. Translating it yields CASSFAGYTDTQYF. The chain is built from TRBV14 and TRBJ2-3; tentative D call: TRBD2 (5 bases). The CDR3 has 14 amino acids. The V end lost 5 bases, the J end lost 2 bases, and 11 bases lay between the germline ends. Germline assignment: CDR1 SGHDN and CDR2 FVKESK. Supplemented by reference TRBV14 and TRBJ2-3, the full variable domain reads EAGVTQFPSHSVIEKGQTVTLRCDPISGHDNLYWYRRVMGKEIKFLLHFVKESKQDESGMPNNRFLAERTGGTYSTLKVQPAELEDSGVYFCASSFAGYTDTQYFGPGTRLTVL.

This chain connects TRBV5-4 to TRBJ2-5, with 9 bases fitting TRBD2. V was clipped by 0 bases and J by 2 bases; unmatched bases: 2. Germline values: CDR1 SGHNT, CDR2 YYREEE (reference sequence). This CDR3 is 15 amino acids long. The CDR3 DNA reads TGTGCCAGCAGCTTGGGACTAGCGGCGCAAGAGACCCAGTACTTC. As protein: CASSLGLAAQETQYF.

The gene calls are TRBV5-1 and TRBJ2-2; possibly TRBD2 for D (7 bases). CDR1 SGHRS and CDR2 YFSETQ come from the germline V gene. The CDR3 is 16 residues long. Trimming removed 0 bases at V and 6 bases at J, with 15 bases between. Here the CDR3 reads CASSLVAGAISGELFF. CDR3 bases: TGCGCCAGCAGCTTGGTGGCGGGGGCGATTTCCGGGGAGCTGTTTTTT.

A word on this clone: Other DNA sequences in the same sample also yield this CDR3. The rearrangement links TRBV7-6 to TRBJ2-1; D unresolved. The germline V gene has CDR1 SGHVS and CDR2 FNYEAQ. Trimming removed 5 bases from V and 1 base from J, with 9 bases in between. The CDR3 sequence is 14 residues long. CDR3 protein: CASSLGSSYNEQFF. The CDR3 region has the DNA TGTGCCAGCAGCCTCGGATCTTCCTACAATGAGCAGTTCTTC.

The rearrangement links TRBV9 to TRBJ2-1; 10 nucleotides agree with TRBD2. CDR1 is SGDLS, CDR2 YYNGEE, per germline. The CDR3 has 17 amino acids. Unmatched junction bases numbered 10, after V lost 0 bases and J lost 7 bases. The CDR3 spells CASSVGLAGEGLNEQFF. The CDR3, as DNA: TGTGCCAGCAGCGTAGGGCTAGCGGGAGAGGGCTTGAATGAGCAGTTCTTC.

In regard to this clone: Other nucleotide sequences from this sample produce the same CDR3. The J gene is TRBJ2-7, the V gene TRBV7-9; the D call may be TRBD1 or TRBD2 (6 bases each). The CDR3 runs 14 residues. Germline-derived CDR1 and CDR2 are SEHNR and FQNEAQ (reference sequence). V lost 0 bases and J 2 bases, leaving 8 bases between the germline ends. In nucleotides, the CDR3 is TGTGCCAGCAGCTTAGCAGGGGGGACCTACGAGCAGTACTTC. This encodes CASSLAGGTYEQYF.

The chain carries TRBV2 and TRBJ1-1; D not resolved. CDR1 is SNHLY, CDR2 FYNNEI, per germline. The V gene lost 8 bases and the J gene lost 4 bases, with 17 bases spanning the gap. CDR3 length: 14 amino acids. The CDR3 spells CASHTEASSTEAFF. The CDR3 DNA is TGTGCCAGCCATACGGAGGCTAGCAGCACTGAAGCTTTCTTT.

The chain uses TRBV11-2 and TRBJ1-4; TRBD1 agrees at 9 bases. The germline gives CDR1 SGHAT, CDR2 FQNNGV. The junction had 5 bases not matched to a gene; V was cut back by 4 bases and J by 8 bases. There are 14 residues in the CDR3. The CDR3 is CASSSTGGIEKLFF. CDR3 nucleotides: TGTGCCAGCAGCTCGACAGGGGGGATAGAAAAACTGTTTTTT.

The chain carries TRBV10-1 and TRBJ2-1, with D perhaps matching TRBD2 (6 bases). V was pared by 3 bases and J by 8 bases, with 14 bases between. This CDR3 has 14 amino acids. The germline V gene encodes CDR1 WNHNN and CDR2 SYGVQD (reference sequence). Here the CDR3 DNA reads TGCGCCAGCAGTGACCCTTCTAGCGTCGATGAGCAGTTCTTC. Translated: CASSDPSSVDEQFF.

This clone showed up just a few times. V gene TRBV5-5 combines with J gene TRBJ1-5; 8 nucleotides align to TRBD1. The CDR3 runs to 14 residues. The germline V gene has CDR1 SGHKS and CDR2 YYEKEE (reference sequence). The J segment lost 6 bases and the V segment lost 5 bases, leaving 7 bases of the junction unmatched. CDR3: CASRPGTGRQPQHF. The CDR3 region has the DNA TGTGCCAGCAGGCCCGGGACAGGTCGTCAGCCCCAGCATTTT. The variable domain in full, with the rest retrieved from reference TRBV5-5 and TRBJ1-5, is DAGVTQSPTHLIKTRGQQVTLRCSPISGHKSVSWYQQVLGQGPQFIFQYYEKEERGRGNFPDRFSARQFPNYSSELNVNALLLGDSALYLCASRPGTGRQPQHFGDGTRLSIL.

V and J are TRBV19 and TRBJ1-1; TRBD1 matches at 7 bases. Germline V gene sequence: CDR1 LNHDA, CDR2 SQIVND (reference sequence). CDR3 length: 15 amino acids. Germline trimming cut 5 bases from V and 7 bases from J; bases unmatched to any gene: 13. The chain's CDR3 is CASSSREQGPNEAFF. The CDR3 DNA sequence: TGTGCCAGTAGTTCTCGCGAACAGGGGCCGAATGAAGCTTTCTTT.

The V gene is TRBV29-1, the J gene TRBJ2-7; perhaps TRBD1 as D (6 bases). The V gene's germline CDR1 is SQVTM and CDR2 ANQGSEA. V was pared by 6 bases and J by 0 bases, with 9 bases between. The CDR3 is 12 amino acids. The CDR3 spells CSVWTDSYEQYF. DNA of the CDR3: TGCAGCGTGTGGACAGACTCCTACGAGCAGTACTTC.

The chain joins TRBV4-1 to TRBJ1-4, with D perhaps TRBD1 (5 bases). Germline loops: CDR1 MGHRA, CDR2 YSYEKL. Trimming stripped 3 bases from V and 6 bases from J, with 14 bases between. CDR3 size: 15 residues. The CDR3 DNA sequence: TGCGCCAGCAGCCAGCCGGGACTAGGGGATGAAAAACTGTTTTTT. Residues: CASSQPGLGDEKLFF.

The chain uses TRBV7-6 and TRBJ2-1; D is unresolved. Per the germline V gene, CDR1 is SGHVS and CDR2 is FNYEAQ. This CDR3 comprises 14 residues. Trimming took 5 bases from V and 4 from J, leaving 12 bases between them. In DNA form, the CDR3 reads TGTGCCAGCAGCCTGCCCGAGAGGTACAATGAGCAGTTCTTC. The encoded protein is CASSLPERYNEQFF.

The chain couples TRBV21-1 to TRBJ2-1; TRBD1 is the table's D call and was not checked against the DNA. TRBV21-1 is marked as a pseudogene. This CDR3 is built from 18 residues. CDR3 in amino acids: CASSKLTLGQKTYNEQFF. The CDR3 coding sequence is TGTGCCAGCAGCAAATTAACTCTCGGACAGAAAACCTACAATGAGCAGTTCTTC.

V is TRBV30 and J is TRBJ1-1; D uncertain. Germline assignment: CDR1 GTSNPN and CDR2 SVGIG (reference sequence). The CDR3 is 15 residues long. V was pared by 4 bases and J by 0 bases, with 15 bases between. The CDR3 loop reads CAWISYRLLNTEAFF. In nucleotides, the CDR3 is TGTGCCTGGATTAGTTACCGGTTGCTGAACACTGAAGCTTTCTTT.

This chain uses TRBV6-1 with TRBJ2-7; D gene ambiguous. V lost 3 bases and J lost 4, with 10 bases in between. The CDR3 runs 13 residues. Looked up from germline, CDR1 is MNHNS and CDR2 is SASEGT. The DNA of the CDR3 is TGTGCCAGCAGTGAGGGCCCCATGTACGAGCAGTACTTC. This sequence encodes CASSEGPMYEQYF.

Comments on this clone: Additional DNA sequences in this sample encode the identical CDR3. The CDR3 protein is CASSIGSPSYEQYF. The CDR3 DNA reads as TGTGCCAGTAGTATCGGCAGCCCCTCCTACGAGCAGTACTTC. This chain links TRBV19 with TRBJ2-7; D remains ambiguous. CDR1 is LNHDA, CDR2 SQIVND, per germline (reference sequence). This CDR3 is built from 14 residues. Trimming shortened V by 3 bases and J by 0 bases, and 9 bases separated the two germline ends.

The CDR3 loop is CASSLGLVYNEQFF. For the CDR3, the DNA is TGTGCCAGCAGCCTTGGACTAGTCTACAATGAGCAGTTCTTC. This chain joins TRBV11-2 and TRBJ2-1, with 7 bases fitting TRBD2. The CDR3 extends over 14 amino acids. Trimming at V came to 5 bases and at J to 3 bases, leaving 4 bases not matched to a gene. The V gene's germline CDR1 is SGHAT and CDR2 FQNNGV.

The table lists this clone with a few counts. In DNA form, the CDR3 reads TGTGCCAGCACCGGGGGGATGAACACTGAAGCTTTCTTT. It specifies CASTGGMNTEAFF. This chain connects TRBV2 to TRBJ1-1; the D gene is possibly TRBD1 (5 bases). Germline V gene data show CDR1 as SNHLY and CDR2 as FYNNEI. The germline V and J ends were trimmed by 7 bases and 0 bases, with 9 bases remaining between them. The CDR3 is 13 amino acids. The full variable domain, in which reference TRBV2 and TRBJ1-1 provide the parts outside the CDR3, is EPEVTQTPSHQVTQMGQEVILRCVPISNHLYFYWYRQILGQKVEFLVSFYNNEISEKSEIFDDQFSVERPDGSNFTLKIRSTKLEDSAMYFCASTGGMNTEAFFGQGTRLTVV.

In nucleotides, the CDR3 is TGTGCCAGCAGCGGGGTAATCCACACTGAAGCTTTCTTT. Protein product: CASSGVIHTEAFF. The chain carries TRBV9 and TRBJ1-1; D is ambiguous. The length of the CDR3 is 13 residues. Trimming removed 3 bases from V and 3 bases from J, with 9 bases in between. Germline V CDR1 and CDR2: SGDLS, YYNGEE.

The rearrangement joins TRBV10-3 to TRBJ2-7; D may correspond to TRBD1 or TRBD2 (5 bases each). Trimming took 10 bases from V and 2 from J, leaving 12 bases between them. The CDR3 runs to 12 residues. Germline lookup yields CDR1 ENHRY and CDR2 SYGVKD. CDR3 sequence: CATGTPTYEQYF. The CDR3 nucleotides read TGTGCCACCGGGACCCCGACCTACGAGCAGTACTTC.